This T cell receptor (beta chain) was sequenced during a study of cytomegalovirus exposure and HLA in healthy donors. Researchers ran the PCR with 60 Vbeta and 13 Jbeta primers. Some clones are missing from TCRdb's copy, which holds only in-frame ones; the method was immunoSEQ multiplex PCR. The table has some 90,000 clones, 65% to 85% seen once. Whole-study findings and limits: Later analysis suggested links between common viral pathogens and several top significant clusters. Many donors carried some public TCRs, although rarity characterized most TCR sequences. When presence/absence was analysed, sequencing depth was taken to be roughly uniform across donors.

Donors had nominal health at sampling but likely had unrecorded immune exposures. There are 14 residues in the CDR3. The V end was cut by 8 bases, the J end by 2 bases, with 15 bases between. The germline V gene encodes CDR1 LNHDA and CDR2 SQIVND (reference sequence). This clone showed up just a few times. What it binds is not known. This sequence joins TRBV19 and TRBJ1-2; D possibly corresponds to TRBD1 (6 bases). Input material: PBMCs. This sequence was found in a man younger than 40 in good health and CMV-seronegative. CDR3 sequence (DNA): TGTGCCAGTGACATACAGGGTGGGAACTATGGCTACACCTTC. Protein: CASDIQGGNYGYTF.